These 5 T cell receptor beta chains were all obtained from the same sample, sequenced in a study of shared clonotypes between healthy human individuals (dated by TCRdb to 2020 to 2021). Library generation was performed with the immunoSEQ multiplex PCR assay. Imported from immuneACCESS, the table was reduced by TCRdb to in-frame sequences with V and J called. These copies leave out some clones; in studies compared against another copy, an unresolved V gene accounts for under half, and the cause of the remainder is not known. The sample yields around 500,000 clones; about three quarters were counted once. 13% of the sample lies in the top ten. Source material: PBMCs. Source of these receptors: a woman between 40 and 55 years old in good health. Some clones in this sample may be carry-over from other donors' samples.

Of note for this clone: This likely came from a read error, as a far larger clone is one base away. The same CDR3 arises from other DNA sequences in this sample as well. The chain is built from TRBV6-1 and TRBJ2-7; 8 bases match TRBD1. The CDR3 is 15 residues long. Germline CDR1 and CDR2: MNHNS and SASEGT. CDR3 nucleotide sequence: TGTGCCAGCAGTGAACAGACAGGGGAGGCCTACGAGCAGTACTTT. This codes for CASSEQTGEAYEQYF.

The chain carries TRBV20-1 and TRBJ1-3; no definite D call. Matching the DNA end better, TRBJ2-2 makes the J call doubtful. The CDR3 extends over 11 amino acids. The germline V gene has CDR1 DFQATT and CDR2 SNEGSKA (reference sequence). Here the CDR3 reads CSAGTWGELFF. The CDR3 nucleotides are TGCAGTGCTGGCACCTGGGGGGAGCTGTTTTTT.

The DNA of the CDR3 is TGTGCCTGGAGTGGCGGGGCCGGGTTCGAGCAGTACTTC. Translated, it gives CAWSGGAGFEQYF. This chain joins TRBV30 and TRBJ2-7; TRBD2 is a possible D gene (6 bases). Trimming pared 1 base from V and 6 bases from J, leaving 13 bases between. CDR3 length: 13 amino acids. Per the germline V gene, CDR1 is GTSNPN and CDR2 is SVGIG (reference sequence).

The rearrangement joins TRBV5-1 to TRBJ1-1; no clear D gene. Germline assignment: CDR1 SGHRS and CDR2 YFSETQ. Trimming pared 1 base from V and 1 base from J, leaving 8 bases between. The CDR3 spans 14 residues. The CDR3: CASSLRTENTEAFF. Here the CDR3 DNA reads TGCGCCAGCAGCTTGCGTACAGAGAACACTGAAGCTTTCTTT.

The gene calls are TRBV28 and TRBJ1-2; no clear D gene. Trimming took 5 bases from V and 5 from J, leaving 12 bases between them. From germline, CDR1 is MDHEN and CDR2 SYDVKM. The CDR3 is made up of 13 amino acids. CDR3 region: CASSLGEEYGYTF. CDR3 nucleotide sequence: TGTGCCAGCAGTCTCGGCGAGGAGTATGGCTACACCTTC.